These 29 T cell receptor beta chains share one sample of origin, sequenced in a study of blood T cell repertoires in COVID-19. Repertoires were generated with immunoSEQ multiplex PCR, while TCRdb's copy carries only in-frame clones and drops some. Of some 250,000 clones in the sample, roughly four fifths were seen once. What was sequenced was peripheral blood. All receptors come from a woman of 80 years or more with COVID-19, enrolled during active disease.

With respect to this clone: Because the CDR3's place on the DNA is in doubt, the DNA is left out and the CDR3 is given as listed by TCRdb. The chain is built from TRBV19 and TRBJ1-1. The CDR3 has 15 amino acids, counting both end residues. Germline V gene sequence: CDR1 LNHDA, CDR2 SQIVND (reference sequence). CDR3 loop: CASSSGLMVNTEAFF.

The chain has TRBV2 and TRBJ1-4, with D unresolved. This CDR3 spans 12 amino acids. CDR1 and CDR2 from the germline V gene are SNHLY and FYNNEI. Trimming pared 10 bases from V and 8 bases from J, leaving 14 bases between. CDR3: CATSSEEEKLFF. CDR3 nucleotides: TGTGCCACGAGCTCTGAGGAGGAAAAACTGTTTTTT.

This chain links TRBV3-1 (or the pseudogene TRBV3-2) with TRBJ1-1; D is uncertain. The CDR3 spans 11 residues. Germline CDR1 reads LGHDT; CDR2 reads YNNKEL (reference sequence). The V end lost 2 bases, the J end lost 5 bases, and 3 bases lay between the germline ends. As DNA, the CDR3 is TGTGCCAGCAGCCAACAGACTGAAGCTTTCTTT. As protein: CASSQQTEAFF.

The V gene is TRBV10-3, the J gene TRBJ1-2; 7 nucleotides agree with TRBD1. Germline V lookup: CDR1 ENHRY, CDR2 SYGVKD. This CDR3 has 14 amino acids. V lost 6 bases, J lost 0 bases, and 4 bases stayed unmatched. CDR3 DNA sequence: TGTGCCATCAGCAGGGACAGCTCTAACTATGGCTACACCTTC. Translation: CAISRDSSNYGYTF.

The CDR3 region is CASSLYRVGTDTQYF. The CDR3 DNA reads TGTGCCAGCAGCTTATACAGGGTGGGAACAGATACGCAGTATTTT. V and J are TRBV7-2 and TRBJ2-3; a weak D match, TRBD1 (6 bases). Germline assignment: CDR1 SGHTA and CDR2 FQGNSA. The V gene lost 2 bases and the J gene lost 3 bases, with 12 bases spanning the gap. This CDR3 comprises 15 residues.

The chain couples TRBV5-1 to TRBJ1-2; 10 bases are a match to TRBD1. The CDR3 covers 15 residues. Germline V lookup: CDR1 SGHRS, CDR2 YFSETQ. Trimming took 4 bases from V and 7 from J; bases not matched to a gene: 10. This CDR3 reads CASSPRQGASGGYTF. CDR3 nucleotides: TGCGCCAGCAGCCCCCGACAGGGGGCAAGTGGTGGCTACACCTTC.

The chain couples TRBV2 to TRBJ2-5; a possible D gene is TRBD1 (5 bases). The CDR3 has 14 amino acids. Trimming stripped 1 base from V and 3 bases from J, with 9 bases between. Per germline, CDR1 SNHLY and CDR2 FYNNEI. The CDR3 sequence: CASSEGGYKETQYF. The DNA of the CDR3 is TGTGCCAGCAGTGAAGGGGGCTACAAAGAGACCCAGTACTTC.

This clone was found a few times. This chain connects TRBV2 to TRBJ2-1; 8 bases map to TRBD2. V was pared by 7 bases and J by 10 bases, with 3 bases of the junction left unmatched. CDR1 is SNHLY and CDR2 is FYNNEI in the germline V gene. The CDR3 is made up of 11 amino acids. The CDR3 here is CASILAGEQFF. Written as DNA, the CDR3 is TGTGCCAGCATCTTAGCGGGAGAGCAGTTCTTC.

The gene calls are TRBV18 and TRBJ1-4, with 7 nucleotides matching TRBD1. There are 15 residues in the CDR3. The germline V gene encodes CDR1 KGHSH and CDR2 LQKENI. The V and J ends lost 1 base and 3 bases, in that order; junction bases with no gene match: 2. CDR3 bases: TGTGCCAGCTCACCACTGGGACAGCCTAATGAAAAACTGTTTTTT. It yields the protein CASSPLGQPNEKLFF.

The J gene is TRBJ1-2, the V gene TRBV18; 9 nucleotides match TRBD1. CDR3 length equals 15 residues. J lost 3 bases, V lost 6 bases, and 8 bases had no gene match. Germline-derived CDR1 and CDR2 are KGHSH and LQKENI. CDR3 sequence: CASSPGTGSDYGYTF. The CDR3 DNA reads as TGTGCCAGCTCCCCCGGGACAGGGTCGGACTATGGCTACACCTTC.

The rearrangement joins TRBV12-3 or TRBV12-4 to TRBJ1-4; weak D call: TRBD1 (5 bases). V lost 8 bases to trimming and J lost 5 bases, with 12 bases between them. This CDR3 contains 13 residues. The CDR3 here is CASGGTGNEKLFF. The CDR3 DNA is TGTGCCAGCGGAGGGACGGGGAATGAAAAACTGTTTTTT.

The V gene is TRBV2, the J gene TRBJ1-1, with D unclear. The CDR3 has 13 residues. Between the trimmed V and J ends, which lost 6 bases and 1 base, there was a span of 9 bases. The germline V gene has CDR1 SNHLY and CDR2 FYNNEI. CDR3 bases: TGTGCCAGCAGAATTTACAAGAACACTGAAGCTTTCTTT. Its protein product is CASRIYKNTEAFF.

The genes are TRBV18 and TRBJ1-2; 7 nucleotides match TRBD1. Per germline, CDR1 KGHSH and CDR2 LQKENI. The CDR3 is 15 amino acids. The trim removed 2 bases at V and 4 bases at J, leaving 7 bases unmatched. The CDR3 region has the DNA TGTGCCAGCTCACCAGGGCAGGGGGGAATCTATGGCTACACCTTC. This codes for CASSPGQGGIYGYTF.

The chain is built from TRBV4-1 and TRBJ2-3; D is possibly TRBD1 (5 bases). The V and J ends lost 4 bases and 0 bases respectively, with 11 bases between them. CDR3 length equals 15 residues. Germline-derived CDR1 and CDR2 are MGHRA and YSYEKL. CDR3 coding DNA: TGCGCCAGCAGCCCCAGGGTCAGGAGCACAGATACGCAGTATTTT. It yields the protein CASSPRVRSTDTQYF.

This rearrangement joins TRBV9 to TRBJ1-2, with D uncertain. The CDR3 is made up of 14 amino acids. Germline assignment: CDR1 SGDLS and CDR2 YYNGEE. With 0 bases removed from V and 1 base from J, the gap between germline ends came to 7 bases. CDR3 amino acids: CASSVARGNYGYTF. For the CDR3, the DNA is TGTGCCAGCAGCGTAGCCCGGGGTAACTATGGCTACACCTTC.

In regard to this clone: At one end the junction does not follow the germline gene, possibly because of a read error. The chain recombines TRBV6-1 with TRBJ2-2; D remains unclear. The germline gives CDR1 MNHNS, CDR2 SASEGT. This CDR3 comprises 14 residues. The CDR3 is CASGDVLFTGELFF. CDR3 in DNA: TGTGCCAGCGGTGACGTTCTTTTCACCGGGGAGCTGTTTTTT.

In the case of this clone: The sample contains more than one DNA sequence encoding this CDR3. The CDR3 sequence is CSANLNYGYTF. CDR3 DNA sequence: TGCAGTGCTAACCTAAACTATGGCTACACCTTC. The chain carries TRBV20-1 and TRBJ1-2, with unresolved D. This CDR3 spans 11 amino acids. The germline V gene encodes CDR1 DFQATT and CDR2 SNEGSKA (reference sequence). The ends were cut back, 4 bases at V and 2 bases at J, with 5 bases in the middle.

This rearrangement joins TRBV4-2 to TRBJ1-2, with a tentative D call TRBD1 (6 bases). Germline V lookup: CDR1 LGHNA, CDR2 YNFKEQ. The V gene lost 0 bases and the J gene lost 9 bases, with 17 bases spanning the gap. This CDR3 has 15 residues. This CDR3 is CASSQDGNEGGSYTF. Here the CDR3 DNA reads TGTGCCAGCAGCCAAGATGGGAATGAAGGGGGTAGCTACACCTTC.

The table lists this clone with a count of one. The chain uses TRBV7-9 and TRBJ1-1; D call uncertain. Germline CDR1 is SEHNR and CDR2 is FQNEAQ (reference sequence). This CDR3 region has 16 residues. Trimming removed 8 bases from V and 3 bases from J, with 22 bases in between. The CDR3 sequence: CASRPPRGSGDTEAFF. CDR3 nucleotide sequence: TGTGCCAGCCGACCTCCCCGAGGGAGCGGGGACACTGAAGCTTTCTTT.

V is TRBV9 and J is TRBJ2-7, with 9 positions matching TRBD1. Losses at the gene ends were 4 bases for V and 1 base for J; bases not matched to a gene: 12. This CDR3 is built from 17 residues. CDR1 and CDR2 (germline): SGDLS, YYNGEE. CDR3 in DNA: TGTGCCAGCAGCACGGGACAGGGTAATATAGAATCCTACGAGCAGTACTTC. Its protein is CASSTGQGNIESYEQYF.

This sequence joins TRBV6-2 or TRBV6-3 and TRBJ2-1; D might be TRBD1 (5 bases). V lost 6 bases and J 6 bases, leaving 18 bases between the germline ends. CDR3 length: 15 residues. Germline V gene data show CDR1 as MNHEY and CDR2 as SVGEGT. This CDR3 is CASSPKGKGVNEQFF. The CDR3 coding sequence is TGTGCCAGCAGCCCCAAGGGGAAAGGGGTCAATGAGCAGTTCTTC.

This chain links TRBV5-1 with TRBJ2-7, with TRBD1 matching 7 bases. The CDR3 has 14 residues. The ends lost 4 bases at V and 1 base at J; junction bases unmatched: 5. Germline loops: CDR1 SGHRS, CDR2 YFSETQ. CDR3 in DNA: TGCGCCAGCAGCCTTCAGACAGGGTCCTACGAGCAGTACTTC. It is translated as CASSLQTGSYEQYF. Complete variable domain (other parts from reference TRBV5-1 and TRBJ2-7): KAGVTQTPRYLIKTRGQQVTLSCSPISGHRSVSWYQQTPGQGLQFLFEYFSETQRNKGNFPGRFSGRQFSNSRSEMNVSTLELGDSALYLCASSLQTGSYEQYFGPGTRLTVT.

CDR3 in DNA: TGTGCCAGCTCACCTTTAGGAGGGCAGCCCCAGCATTTT. Its protein product is CASSPLGGQPQHF. The chain has TRBV18 and TRBJ1-5; D is ambiguous. There are 13 residues in the CDR3. The V gene lost 3 bases and the J gene lost 7 bases, with 10 bases spanning the gap. Per the germline V gene, CDR1 is KGHSH and CDR2 is LQKENI.

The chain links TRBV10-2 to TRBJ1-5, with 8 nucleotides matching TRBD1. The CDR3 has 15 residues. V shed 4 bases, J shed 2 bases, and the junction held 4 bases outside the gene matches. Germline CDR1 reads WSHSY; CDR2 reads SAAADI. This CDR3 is CASSGSGGGNQPQHF. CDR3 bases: TGCGCCAGCAGTGGATCAGGGGGCGGCAATCAGCCCCAGCATTTT.

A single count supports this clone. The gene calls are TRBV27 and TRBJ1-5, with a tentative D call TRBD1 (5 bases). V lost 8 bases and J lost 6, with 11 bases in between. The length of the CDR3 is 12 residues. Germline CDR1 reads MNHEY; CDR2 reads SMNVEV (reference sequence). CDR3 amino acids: CASGPQGQPQHF. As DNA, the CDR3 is TGTGCCAGCGGACCTCAGGGTCAGCCCCAGCATTTT.

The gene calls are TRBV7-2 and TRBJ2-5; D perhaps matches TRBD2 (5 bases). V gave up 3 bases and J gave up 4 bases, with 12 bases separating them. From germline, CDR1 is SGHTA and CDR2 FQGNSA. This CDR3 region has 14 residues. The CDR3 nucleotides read TGTGCCAGCAGCTTTGAACGAGGGCGAGAGACCCAGTACTTC. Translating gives CASSFERGRETQYF.

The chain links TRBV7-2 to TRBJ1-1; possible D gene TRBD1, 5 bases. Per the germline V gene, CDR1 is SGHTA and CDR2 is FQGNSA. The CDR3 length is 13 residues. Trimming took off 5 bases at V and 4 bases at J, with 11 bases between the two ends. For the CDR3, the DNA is TGTGCCAGCAGCGAACAGGTTGGCACTGAAGCTTTCTTT. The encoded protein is CASSEQVGTEAFF.

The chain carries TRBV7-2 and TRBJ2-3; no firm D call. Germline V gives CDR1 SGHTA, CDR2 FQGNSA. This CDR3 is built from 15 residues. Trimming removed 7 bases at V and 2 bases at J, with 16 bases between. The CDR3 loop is CASIPSPVSTDTQYF. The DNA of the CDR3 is TGTGCCAGCATCCCATCCCCAGTTTCCACAGATACGCAGTATTTT.

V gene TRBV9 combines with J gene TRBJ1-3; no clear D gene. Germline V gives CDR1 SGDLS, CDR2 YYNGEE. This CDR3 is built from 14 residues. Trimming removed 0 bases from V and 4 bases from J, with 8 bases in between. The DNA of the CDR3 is TGTGCCAGCAGCGTAGGAGGGTGGGGAAACACCATATATTTT. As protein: CASSVGGWGNTIYF.